The clone carrying this TCR beta chain occurred many times. This sample stems from a study of T cells in Graves' hyperthyroidism and ophthalmopathy. V was cut by 0 bases and J by 0 bases, with 8 bases left in between. The CDR3 has 15 amino acids. Germline loops: CDR1 MNHEY, CDR2 SVGAGI. Researchers took RNA transcripts and amplified the TCR beta CDR3 regions from them. Using the HTBI primer set, a first-round RT-PCR was run on the TCR CDR3. One entry per CDR3 protein results from TCRdb running MiXCR on the multiplex PCR reads. The top ten hold roughly 20% of the sample, which has a few hundred thousand distinct CDR3 sequences, 13% seen once.

The rearrangement links TRBV6-5 to TRBJ1-1, with no clear D. The receptor's source is a man under 40 with Graves' hyperthyroidism that later progressed to Graves' ophthalmopathy. The sequenced sample consisted of blood. CDR3 protein: CASSYSRLLNTEAFF. DNA for the CDR3: TGTGCCAGCAGTTACTCGAGACTACTGAACACTGAAGCTTTCTTT.